The T cell receptor (beta chain) described here comes from a study of blood T cell repertoires in COVID-19. This table comes from immunoSEQ multiplex PCR, and its TCRdb copy is limited to in-frame clones, with some not included. Here the sample spans about 150,000 clones, 60% to 80% being singletons. What was sequenced was peripheral blood. This receptor was identified in a man in his fifties with active or convalescent COVID-19.

DNA for the CDR3: TGTGCCATCAGTGAGTCGTGGGAGAGTGGCTCCTACAATGAGCAGTTCTTC. This encodes CAISESWESGSYNEQFF. This chain uses TRBV10-3 with TRBJ2-1, with D perhaps TRBD2 (5 bases). The V and J ends lost 0 bases and 0 bases respectively, with 12 bases between them. Germline V gene sequence: CDR1 ENHRY, CDR2 SYGVKD. The CDR3 loop spans 17 amino acids.